The rows below give T cell receptor beta chains drawn from one sample of a study of blood T cell repertoires in COVID-19. The table came from immunoSEQ multiplex PCR; TCRdb's copy has only in-frame clones and leaves some out. The table includes around 190,000 clones, more than 75% detected once. The sequenced sample was peripheral blood. These receptors all come from a woman over 75 with acute or convalescent COVID-19. The CDR3 runs from the conserved cysteine through the conserved F or W. A D gene is named only where the DNA matches it firmly. Not all rows give a size; the values are once, few, many and, for expanded clones, a class.

J gene | V gene | D gene | clone size | CDR3 DNA | CDR3 protein
TRBJ1-2 | TRBV5-4 | TRBD1 | once | TGTGCCAGCAGCTCACAGGGGCGCTATGGCTACACCTTC | CASSSQGRYGYTF
TRBJ2-5 | TRBV7-2 | TRBD2 | once | TGTGCCAGCAGCTTAGGAGCGGGAGGCGGGTTGTTAGAGACCCAGTACTTC | CASSLGAGGGLLETQYF
TRBJ2-3 | TRBV24-1 | TRBD1 | . | TGTGCCACCAGTGATTTCGGGACAGCCACAGATACGCAGTATTTT | CATSDFGTATDTQYF
TRBJ2-1 | TRBV6-5 | TRBD2 | . | TGTGCCAGCACCGGGACTAGCGGGTGGCAAGAGCAGTTCTTC | CASTGTSGWQEQFF
TRBJ1-1 | TRBV28 | . | . | TGTGCCAGCAGTACTCCGGGACTCAGCACTGAAGCTTTCTTT | CASSTPGLSTEAFF
TRBJ2-3 | TRBV7-8 | TRBD2 | . | TGTGCCAGCAGTATCTTAGGACTAGCGGGAAACACAGATACGCAGTATTTT | CASSILGLAGNTDTQYF
TRBJ1-2 | TRBV19 | . | . | TGTGCCAGTAGTACAGGGTTGAGGTATGGCTACACCTTC | CASSTGLRYGYTF
TRBJ1-2 | TRBV18 | TRBD1 | . | TGTGCCAGCTCAGCGAACCGGGACAGCTACGGCTACACCTTC | CASSANRDSYGYTF
TRBJ1-3 | TRBV19 | . | once | TGTGCCAGTAGTATTCGGGATCCTGGAAACACCATATATTTT | CASSIRDPGNTIYF
TRBJ1-2 | TRBV5-1 | . | . | TGCGCCAGCAGCCCCGGTGGAGAATTGGACTATGGCTACACCTTC | CASSPGGELDYGYTF
TRBJ2-4 | TRBV18 | . | . | TGTGCCAGCTCACCGGACAGTGGGATTCAGTACTTC | CASSPDSGIQYF
TRBJ2-5 | TRBV18 | TRBD1 | . | TGTGCCAGCTCACCACCGATACAGGGGGAGACCCAGTACTTC | CASSPPIQGETQYF
TRBJ2-5 | TRBV5-1 | TRBD2 | . | TGCGCCAGCAGCTGGACCGGACTAGCGGGGCCCCAAGAGACCCAGTACTTC | CASSWTGLAGPQETQYF
TRBJ2-7 | TRBV6-2/TRBV6-3 | . | . | TGTGCCAGCAGTTACTCGAACAGAGACTACGAGCAGTACTTC | CASSYSNRDYEQYF
TRBJ1-1 | TRBV9 | . | once | TGTGCCAGCACCACAGTAGGACACCTGAACACTGAAGCTTTCTTT | CASTTVGHLNTEAFF
TRBJ1-5 | TRBV6-6 | . | . | TGTGCCAGCAGTTACTCTACAGGCTATAGCAATCAGCCCCAGCATTTT | CASSYSTGYSNQPQHF
TRBJ1-2 | TRBV7-9 | TRBD1 | few | TGTGCCAGCAGCTTAGGGGAGGGACAGGGCCATGGCTACACCTTC | CASSLGEGQGHGYTF
TRBJ2-5 | TRBV10-2 | TRBD2 | few | TGCGCCAGCACTAGACTAGCGGGAAGCCAAGAGACCCAGTACTTC | CASTRLAGSQETQYF
TRBJ1-5 | TRBV10-3 | TRBD1 | once | TGTGCCATCAGAGGACAGGGAATTCAGCCCCAGCATTTT | CAIRGQGIQPQHF
TRBJ1-1 | TRBV7-3 | . | . | TGTGCCAGCAGCTTAACGGGAGCGCAGGGGTCCTACACTGAAGCTTTCTTT | CASSLTGAQGSYTEAFF
TRBJ2-3 | TRBV4-3 | . | . | TGCGCCAGCAGCCAAGAACGGATCGGCGGTTACACAGATACGCAGTATTTT | CASSQERIGGYTDTQYF
TRBJ1-1 | TRBV3-1/TRBV3-2 | . | . | TGTGCCAGCAGCCCGGCGGGGAGGCGCGGGGTAGTCCAGGGAGCTTTCTTT | CASSPAGRRGVVQGAFF
TRBJ2-3 | TRBV27 | TRBD1 | . | TGTGCCAGCAAGTCCGGGACAGGGGGCACAGATACGCAGTATTTT | CASKSGTGGTDTQYF
TRBJ2-5 | TRBV19 | . | . | TGTGCCAGTAGCAACGTGGGGAGGGAGACCCAGTACTTC | CASSNVGRETQYF
TRBJ2-2 | TRBV6-5 | TRBD2 | . | TGTGCCAGCAAAGCGGGAGTGTGGAGCGGGGAGCTGTTTTTT | CASKAGVWSGELFF
TRBJ1-6 | TRBV5-1 | . | . | TGCGCCAGCAGCTTGGCCGTTGTTAATTCACCCCTCCACTTT | CASSLAVVNSPLHF
TRBJ2-3 | TRBV6-2/TRBV6-3 | TRBD2 | . | TGTGCCAGCAGTTACCTCCGGCGGGAGTTGTCAGATACGCAGTATTTT | CASSYLRRELSDTQYF
TRBJ1-4 | TRBV19 | . | . | TGTGCCAGTAGTATCCCACGGCAGCGGGAAAAACTGTTTTTT | CASSIPRQREKLFF
TRBJ1-6 | TRBV18 | TRBD1 | . | TGTGCCAGCTCGTCCCCGGACAGGGACGGGTCACCCCTCCACTTT | CASSSPDRDGSPLHF
TRBJ2-1 | TRBV9 | . | . | TGTGCCAGCAGCCCTGACTTTACCTCCTACAATGAGCAGTTCTTC | CASSPDFTSYNEQFF
TRBJ2-2 | TRBV5-6 | TRBD1 | . | TGTGCTAGCAGCACCTGGGACAGGGACACCGGGGAGCTGTTTTTT | CASSTWDRDTGELFF
TRBJ2-1 | TRBV11-2 | TRBD2 | . | TGTGCCAGCAGCTTTAGCGGGGATTACAATGGGCAGTTCTTC | CASSFSGDYNGQFF
TRBJ2-7 | TRBV29-1 | TRBD2 | . | TGCAGCGCTTGGGTAGGGACTACATTTACATCCTACGAGCAGTACTTC | CSAWVGTTFTSYEQYF
TRBJ1-4 | TRBV28 | TRBD1 | . | TGTGCCAGCAGTGGACCGGGACAGGGAAATGAAAAACTGTTTTTT | CASSGPGQGNEKLFF
TRBJ1-5 | TRBV6-5 | . | . | TGTGCCAGCCGTATTACAGGAGAAAGCAATCAGCCCCAGCATTTT | CASRITGESNQPQHF
TRBJ1-2 | TRBV4-3 | TRBD1 | . | TGCGCCAGCAGCCAAGCGGGACAGGGTCTTGGGGGCTACACCTTC | CASSQAGQGLGGYTF
TRBJ1-2 | TRBV30 | . | . | TGTGCCTGGAGTGTACGACAGATCAACTATGGCTACACCTTC | CAWSVRQINYGYTF
TRBJ2-1 | TRBV7-9 | TRBD2 | . | TGTGCCAGCAGCCCCTCCCCTAGCGGCGCCTACAATGAGCAGTTCTTC | CASSPSPSGAYNEQFF
TRBJ1-1 | TRBV19 | TRBD1 | few | TGTGCCAGTAGTATCGGCTTGGGGGACAGCACTGAAGCTTTCTTT | CASSIGLGDSTEAFF
TRBJ2-1 | TRBV2 | . | . | TGTGCCAGCAATTCGCCTAGCTTGGGGTCCGTGAGCTCCTACAATGAGCAGTTCTTC | CASNSPSLGSVSSYNEQFF
TRBJ1-1 | TRBV10-3 | TRBD1 | . | TGTGCCATCCAACGGCAGGGGGCGTCTGAAGCTTTCTTT | CAIQRQGASEAFF
TRBJ2-7 | TRBV29-1 | TRBD1 | once | TGCAGCGGTGGTCCCGGGACAGGGACCGAGCAGTACTTC | CSGGPGTGTEQYF
TRBJ1-1 | TRBV2 | TRBD1 | . | TGTGCCAGCTTCTCGGACAGGGTGAACACTGAAGCTTTCTTT | CASFSDRVNTEAFF
TRBJ1-2 | TRBV19 | . | . | TGTGCCAGTAGTATAGGTCGGTACGATGGCTACACCTTC | CASSIGRYDGYTF
TRBJ1-2 | TRBV4-3 | . | . | TGCGCCAGCAGCCTCCCTGGGGGGGCTAACTATGGCTACACCTTC | CASSLPGGANYGYTF
TRBJ1-3 | TRBV30 | . | . | TGTGCCTGGAGTGGGCGAGGCGACTGGAACACCATATATTTT | CAWSGRGDWNTIYF
TRBJ2-1 | TRBV6-2/TRBV6-3 | TRBD2 | . | TGTGCCAGCAGTTACGGGACTAGCGGCTACAATGAGCAGTTCTTC | CASSYGTSGYNEQFF
TRBJ2-4 | TRBV5-4 | . | few | TGTGCCAGCAGCCCTAGGGGGTCGGGAGGAAGGAAAGCCAAAAACATTCAGTACTTC | CASSPRGSGGRKAKNIQYF
TRBJ1-3 | TRBV5-4 | TRBD1 | once | TGTGCCAGCAGCAGCCGGGACAGTACCCTCTCTGGAAACACCATATATTTT | CASSSRDSTLSGNTIYF
TRBJ1-2 | TRBV5-1 | TRBD1 | . | TGCGCCAGCACCCAGACAGGGGGCGTCGGTGGCTACACCTTC | CASTQTGGVGGYTF
TRBJ2-2 | TRBV20-1 | . | . | TGCAGTGTTACGAGGCCCGGGGAGCTGTTTTTT | CSVTRPGELFF
TRBJ1-1 | TRBV11-3 | . | . | TGTGCCAGCAGCTCCCCTGCAGGTAGGAACACTGAAGCTTTCTTT | CASSSPAGRNTEAFF
TRBJ1-4 | TRBV5-1 | TRBD1 | few | TGCGCCAGCAGCTTTTCCGGGACAGGAGCTGAAAAACTGTTTTTT | CASSFSGTGAEKLFF
TRBJ1-6 | TRBV27 | . | . | TGTGCCAGCAGTTCAATTACAGCCTTCACCCTCCACTTT | CASSSITAFTLHF